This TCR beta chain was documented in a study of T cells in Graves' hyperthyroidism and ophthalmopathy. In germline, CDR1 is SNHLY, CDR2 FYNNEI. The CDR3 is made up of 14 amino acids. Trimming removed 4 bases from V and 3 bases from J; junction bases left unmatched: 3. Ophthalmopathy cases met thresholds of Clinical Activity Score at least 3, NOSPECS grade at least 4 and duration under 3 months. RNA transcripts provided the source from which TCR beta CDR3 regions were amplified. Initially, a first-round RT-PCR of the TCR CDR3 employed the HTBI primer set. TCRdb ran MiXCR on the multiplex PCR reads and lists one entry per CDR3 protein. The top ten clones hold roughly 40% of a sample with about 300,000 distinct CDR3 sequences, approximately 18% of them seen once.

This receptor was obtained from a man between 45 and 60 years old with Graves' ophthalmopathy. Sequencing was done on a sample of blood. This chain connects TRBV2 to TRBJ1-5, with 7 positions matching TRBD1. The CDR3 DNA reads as TGTGCCAGCAGTGTTGACAGGGTCAATCAGCCCCAGCATTTT. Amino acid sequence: CASSVDRVNQPQHF.